Listed below are T cell receptor beta chains from one sample, sequenced in a study of OX40 agonist ivuxolimab in advanced cancers. Method: immunoSEQ multiplex PCR; TCRdb's copy keeps in-frame clones and lacks some. This repertoire shows 70,000 to 85,000 clones, 84% found once; its top ten account for around 2.1%. The sample here was CD4+ or CD8+ T cells sorted from blood, taken in a trial of the OX40 agonist ivuxolimab. The receptors were sampled from an adult with an advanced solid tumor such as melanoma, head and neck, liver or kidney cancer. Each CDR3 is given with its conserved first and last residue. Fields, in order: D gene, clone size, J gene, V gene, CDR3 protein, CDR3 DNA. A D gene is named only where the DNA matches it firmly. Part of the rows lack a size; the others show once, few, many or a class for expanded clones.

>NA|NA|TRBJ2-5|TRBV30
CAWSRDRTQETQYF
TGTGCCTGGAGTAGGGACCGAACACAAGAGACCCAGTACTTC
>NA|NA|TRBJ1-4|TRBV4-2
CASRPWDGTGNEKLFF
TGTGCCAGCAGGCCCTGGGACGGGACGGGTAATGAAAAACTGTTTTTT
>NA|NA|TRBJ1-2|TRBV4-3
CASSQGQVGYGYTF
TGCGCCAGCAGCCAAGGTCAGGTCGGCTATGGCTACACCTTC
>TRBD1|NA|TRBJ1-1|TRBV11-2
CASSPQGAKTEAFF
TGTGCCAGCAGCCCTCAGGGGGCAAAAACTGAAGCTTTCTTT
>NA|NA|TRBJ1-3|TRBV7-2
CASSFVRAGNTIYF
TGTGCCAGCAGCTTCGTCAGGGCTGGAAACACCATATATTTT
>TRBD2|NA|TRBJ2-1|TRBV7-3
CASSLSGLAGLGEQFF
TGTGCCAGCAGCTTATCGGGACTAGCGGGATTGGGTGAGCAGTTCTTC
>NA|NA|TRBJ1-2|TRBV10-2
CASSDRGGYTF
TGCGCCAGCAGTGATAGGGGAGGCTACACCTTC
>NA|NA|TRBJ1-1|TRBV19
CASSTGPYGTEAFF
TGTGCCAGTAGTACCGGGCCGTACGGGACTGAAGCTTTCTTT
>TRBD2|NA|TRBJ2-7|TRBV7-2
CASSHSPGRYEQYF
TGTGCCAGCAGCCACTCCCCCGGGAGGTACGAGCAGTACTTC
>TRBD1|NA|TRBJ1-1|TRBV5-1
CASSAGQGVGYNTEAFF
TGCGCCAGCAGCGCGGGACAGGGGGTTGGTTATAACACTGAAGCTTTCTTT
>TRBD2|NA|TRBJ2-1|TRBV4-1
CASSQDPTSGIDNEQFF
TGCGCCAGCAGCCAAGATCCGACTAGCGGGATTGACAATGAGCAGTTCTTC
>NA|NA|TRBJ2-3|TRBV2
CASSVSRGSTDTQYF
TGTGCCAGCAGTGTTTCCCGGGGGAGCACAGATACGCAGTATTTT
>NA|NA|TRBJ1-5|TRBV28
CASSFWGQQPQHF
TGTGCCAGCAGTTTTTGGGGACAACAGCCCCAGCATTTT
>NA|NA|TRBJ1-2|TRBV6-1
CASTWTDKYGYTF
TGTGCCAGCACCTGGACCGACAAATATGGCTACACCTTC
>TRBD1|NA|TRBJ1-1|TRBV7-9
CASSLLPGQASVSSTEAFF
TGTGCCAGCAGCCTTCTTCCGGGACAGGCTAGTGTTAGTTCGACTGAAGCTTTCTTT
>NA|NA|TRBJ2-6|TRBV7-9
CASSSFGASPGSNVLTF
TGTGCCAGCAGCTCATTTGGGGCCTCCCCGGGCTCCAACGTCCTGACTTTC
>TRBD2|NA|TRBJ2-2|TRBV27
CASSASGRAGELFF
TGTGCCAGCAGCGCTAGCGGGAGGGCGGGGGAGCTGTTTTTT
>TRBD2|NA|TRBJ2-1|TRBV14
CASSHLLGLAGTYNEQFF
TGTGCCAGCAGCCATCTCCTTGGACTAGCGGGGACCTACAATGAGCAGTTCTTC
>TRBD2|NA|TRBJ2-1|TRBV7-3
CASSTYSGTSNEQFF
TGTGCCAGCAGCACATACTCCGGGACTAGTAATGAGCAGTTCTTC
>NA|NA|TRBJ1-2|TRBV5-6
CASSLVGALNYGYTF
TGTGCCAGCAGCTTGGTGGGGGCCCTGAACTATGGCTACACCTTC
>TRBD2|NA|TRBJ2-1|TRBV4-3
CASSRESGIRNEQFF
TGCGCCAGCAGCAGAGAAAGCGGGATTCGCAATGAGCAGTTCTTC
>TRBD1|NA|TRBJ2-5|TRBV7-9
CASSPGDRGGQYF
TGTGCCAGCAGCCCTGGGGACAGAGGGGGCCAGTACTTC
>NA|once|TRBJ1-2|TRBV7-2
CASSSSAYGYTF
TGTGCCAGCAGCTCTAGTGCCTATGGCTACACCTTC
>NA|NA|TRBJ2-3|TRBV28
CASSLARPERYF
TGTGCCAGCAGTTTAGCTAGACCAGAGAGGTATTTT
>NA|NA|TRBJ2-3|TRBV4-2
CASSQALGGRGRGDTQYF
TGTGCCAGCAGCCAAGCCCTCGGGGGGCGGGGCCGGGGGGATACGCAGTATTTT
>NA|NA|TRBJ1-3|TRBV6-5
CASSRGSGNTIYF
TGTGCCAGCAGCCGCGGTTCTGGAAACACCATATATTTT
>NA|once|TRBJ1-4|TRBV5-1
CASSLVGGTTNEKLFF
TGCGCCAGCAGCTTGGTCGGGGGCACAACTAATGAAAAACTGTTTTTT
>NA|NA|TRBJ1-5|TRBV11-2
CASSLGRGKGHQPQHF
TGTGCCAGCAGCCTGGGAAGGGGAAAGGGGCATCAGCCCCAGCATTTT
>NA|once|TRBJ2-1|TRBV7-3
CASSSRLVGEQFF
TGTGCCAGCAGCTCCAGACTAGTTGGGGAGCAGTTCTTC
>NA|NA|TRBJ1-5|TRBV30
CAWSGGLRGQPQHF
TGTGCCTGGAGTGGTGGCCTGAGGGGTCAGCCCCAGCATTTT
>NA|NA|TRBJ2-7|TRBV15
CATSREPTEQRSYEQYF
TGTGCCACCAGCAGAGAGCCCACAGAACAAAGGTCCTACGAGCAGTACTTC
>NA|NA|TRBJ2-7|TRBV7-3
CASSLTSEGAKYF
TGTGCCAGCAGCTTAACGTCGGAGGGGGCGAAGTACTTC
>TRBD1|NA|TRBJ2-7|TRBV6-5
CASSRDRVNEQYF
TGTGCCAGCAGCCGGGACAGGGTCAACGAGCAGTACTTC
>NA|NA|TRBJ1-1|TRBV7-8
CASSPARVNTEAFF
TGTGCCAGCAGCCCAGCCCGGGTGAACACTGAAGCTTTCTTT
>NA|NA|TRBJ2-7|TRBV29-1
CSVGISYEQYF
TGCAGCGTTGGAATATCCTACGAGCAGTACTTC
>TRBD1|NA|TRBJ2-1|TRBV7-3
CASSLMGQGSGWSEQFF
TGTGCCAGCAGCTTAATGGGACAGGGAAGTGGGTGGTCTGAGCAGTTCTTC
>NA|once|TRBJ2-5|TRBV4-1
CASSHTGTGGGETQYF
TGCGCCAGCAGCCATACCGGGACCGGCGGAGGAGAGACCCAGTACTTC
>NA|once|TRBJ1-5|TRBV4-2
CASSQGGGNNQPQHF
TGTGCCAGCAGCCAAGGGGGGGGAAACAATCAGCCCCAGCATTTT
>TRBD1|NA|TRBJ2-7|TRBV5-1
CASSLAPGTGQEQYF
TGCGCCAGCAGCTTGGCACCCGGGACAGGGCAAGAGCAGTACTTC
>NA|few|TRBJ2-1|TRBV19
CASRGVTNEQFF
TGTGCCAGTAGAGGAGTGACCAATGAGCAGTTCTTC
>NA|NA|TRBJ1-2|TRBV4-2
CASSQGPGEGYGYTF
TGTGCCAGCAGCCAAGGGCCGGGGGAAGGGTATGGCTACACCTTC
>TRBD1|NA|TRBJ2-7|TRBV5-8
CASSTGTGQFYEQYF
TGTGCCAGCAGCACCGGGACAGGACAATTCTACGAGCAGTACTTC
>NA|NA|TRBJ2-3|TRBV5-1
CASSLGGGTDTQYF
TGCGCCAGCAGCTTGGGGGGTGGCACAGATACGCAGTATTTT
>NA|NA|TRBJ2-1|TRBV6-1
CASSEAARAAYNEQFF
TGTGCCAGCAGTGAAGCGGCCAGGGCAGCCTACAATGAGCAGTTCTTC